The T cell receptor (beta chain) under discussion was sequenced for a study of shared clonotypes between healthy human individuals (dated by TCRdb to the early 2020s). Looking at the study overall: The cohort included three men and a couple of women between 18 and 49 years of age. For each donor, CD4 naive and CD4 memory were each given three plates, CD8 naive was given two plates, and CD8 memory was given one plate. To estimate repertoire size and how much clonotype sharing occurs between individuals, the study deeply sequenced the blood TCR repertoires of roughly 5 healthy adults. To increase sequencing depth and limit assay-specific biases, TCR repertoire library preparation and sequencing were carried out by different laboratories using diverse techniques. Leukapheresis yielded between about 0.94 and 10 billion PBMCs per donor.

Donors were healthy HIV-negative adults with no recently reported acute infections or vaccinations. Every donor was a Caucasian adult residing in Nashville, Tennessee, USA. CD4+ T cells were enriched by magnetic negative selection; naive cells were then positively selected on CD45RA, and the negative fraction formed the memory subset. Blood was obtained by leukapheresis, after which PBMCs were separated by Ficoll-Histopaque density gradient centrifugation and cryopreserved in liquid nitrogen vapor phase. Purity and quantity of every magnetically sorted T cell population were checked by analytical flow cytometry. Genomic DNA was isolated from every sorted fraction and measured by UV absorbance on a Nanodrop 2000c. Germline trimming: 6 bases from V, 7 bases from J; junction bases outside gene matches: 9. From the germline V gene, CDR1 is MDHEN and CDR2 is SYDVKM. The CDR3 spans 14 residues, from the cysteine through the phenylalanine. Here the CDR3 DNA is all that survives: 42 bases in frame from base 1.

Overall results and qualifications from the work: Clonotypes shared by all four sorted-subset donors showed higher generation probabilities than non-shared clonotypes. Because the study included only a small number of donors, the genetic and exposure-history diversity represented was limited. Only blood was sampled, and tissue TCR repertoires likely differ from those in blood. Rarefaction of sorted-subset datasets indicated incomplete sequencing despite the large sequencing depth. Pairwise subsampling led to the expectation that sequencing depth would affect the degree of clonotype sharing among donors. Estimated clonotype richness was generally larger for naive than for memory subsets. Across a few donors, approximately 5% of naive CD4, approximately 3.6% of naive CD8, approximately 2.5% of memory CD4, and about 0.4% of memory CD8 clonotypes were shared.

Using the deep immunoSEQ assay, TCR CDR3 regions were amplified from genomic DNA by multiplex PCR. Genomic DNA extracted from each cell subset was distributed evenly over all wells of several immunoSEQ 96-well plates, and each plate served as one replicate. For sorted subsets, 150 to 250 ng of genomic DNA, equivalent to some 30,000 T cell genomes, went into each replicate PCR. Purified libraries were measured with a Qubit 3.0 fluorometer, size-checked on a Bioanalyzer 2100, and measured again with the KAPA Library Quantification kit. Every immunoSEQ 96-well plate was sequenced on a separate single-read 150-cycle Illumina NextSeq 550 flow cell. Regarding the original processing steps: Because the immunoSEQ output included only junctional sequences and no quality scores, the filtering could not be the same as the filtering used for full-length reads. To assign V/J genes and CDR3, sequences were annotated against IMGT germline references using PyIR, a Python wrapper for IgBLAST v1.9. Reads with weak V/J assignments (E-value above 1e-6), missing CDR3, stop codons, out-of-frame junctions, or ambiguous translated residues were removed. V3J clonotypes were defined as sequences sharing an identical inferred V gene, J gene, and CDR3 amino acid sequence. Percentage overlap between repertoires was calculated by dividing the number of shared unique clonotypes by the size of the smaller repertoire. RTK rarefaction, the Chao1 estimator, and Recon v2.1 estimates of unobserved clonotypes were used to assess repertoire richness. OLGA was used to compute generation probabilities for all TCRbeta clonotypes that the gDNA method yielded from a few donors. TCRdb retrieved this table from immuneACCESS and kept in-frame rearrangements only. Not all clones are present; in checked studies, unresolved V genes account for under half, and no reason is known for the remainder. That table supplies the V and J calls and clone size; D and trimming were determined from the DNA. A total of about 600,000 clones appear in this sample, approximately 97% of them only once. The leading ten clones occupy 0.055% to 0.07% of the sample.

Remarks on this clone: Its antigen target is currently unknown. There are no base qualities to consult, and no much larger clone falls within one base.

Sequencing was done on a sample of naive CD4+ T cells sorted from blood. The sample's cell subset or site label, decoded: CD45RA+ positively selected. The V gene is TRBV28 and the J gene is TRBJ2-7; TRBD2 agrees with 10 junctional bases. The source is a woman aged 25-40 years in good health. The CDR3 region has the sequence CASSFIAGGREQYF. The DNA reads as follows: TGTGCCAGCAGCTTTATAGCGGGAGGTCGAGAGCAGTACTTC.